The 12 T cell receptor beta chains listed next were all sequenced from one sample in a study of OX40 agonist ivuxolimab in advanced cancers. Repertoires were generated with immunoSEQ multiplex PCR, while TCRdb's copy carries only in-frame clones and drops some. The sample holds under 85,000 clones; about nine tenths are singletons and the top ten take under 3.5%. Specimen: CD4+ or CD8+ T cells sorted from blood, collected in a trial of the OX40 agonist ivuxolimab. These receptor sequences come from an adult with an advanced solid tumor such as melanoma, head and neck, liver or kidney cancer.

V gene TRBV18 combines with J gene TRBJ1-5; D ambiguous. The CDR3 has 15 amino acids. V shed 3 bases and J shed 0 bases, with 9 bases lying between them. Germline V lookup: CDR1 KGHSH, CDR2 LQKENI. The CDR3 nucleotides are TGTGCCAGCTCACCTTCATCGGGTAGCAATCAGCCCCAGCATTTT. This translates into CASSPSSGSNQPQHF. Using reference TRBV18 and TRBJ1-5 for the parts outside the CDR3, the full variable domain is NAGVMQNPRHLVRRRGQEARLRCSPMKGHSHVYWYRQLPEEGLKFMVYLQKENIIDESGMPKERFSAEFPKEGPSILRIQQVVRGDSAAYFCASSPSSGSNQPQHFGDGTRLSIL.

V gene TRBV30 combines with J gene TRBJ1-5, with a weak D call TRBD1 (5 bases). Trimming left V 1 base short and J 5 bases short, with 9 bases between. The CDR3 covers 13 residues. Per germline, CDR1 GTSNPN and CDR2 SVGIG (reference sequence). DNA for the CDR3: TGTGCCTGGAGTGGGGGGTGGTATCAGCCCCAGCATTTT. Translation gives CAWSGGWYQPQHF.

The chain carries TRBV5-6 and TRBJ2-2, with D perhaps matching TRBD1 (6 bases). Germline V gives CDR1 SGHDT, CDR2 YYEEEE. The CDR3 has 19 residues. V was pared by 6 bases and J by 3 bases, with 27 bases between. CDR3 in amino acids: CASTKTGQNTHIYTGELFF. In DNA, the CDR3 is TGTGCCAGCACCAAAACCGGACAGAACACCCACATATACACCGGGGAGCTGTTTTTT.

The chain combines TRBV4-1 with TRBJ2-7; 13 nucleotides line up with TRBD2. Germline trimming cut 1 base from V and 7 bases from J; bases unmatched to any gene: 13. The length of the CDR3 is 18 residues. Germline V CDR1 and CDR2: MGHRA, YSYEKL. In DNA form, the CDR3 reads TGCGCCAGCAGCCAAGGACCGGTCGGACTAGCGGGAGATAAGGAGCAGTACTTC. Its protein product is CASSQGPVGLAGDKEQYF.

The chain joins TRBV6-5 to TRBJ1-5, with D hard to call. From germline, CDR1 is MNHEY and CDR2 SVGAGI. CDR3 length equals 13 residues. V lost 6 bases and J 6 bases, leaving 12 bases between the germline ends. CDR3 sequence (DNA): TGTGCCAGCAGCGATATACTGGGTCAGCCCCAGCATTTT. This translates into CASSDILGQPQHF.

V gene TRBV27 combines with J gene TRBJ2-5; TRBD2 matches at 10 bases. The end of the DNA fits TRBJ2-7 better, so the J call may be wrong. The CDR3 totals 14 residues. Germline CDR1 reads MNHEY; CDR2 reads SMNVEV (reference sequence). The CDR3 sequence: CASSLSGRTYEQYF. As DNA, the CDR3 is TGTGCCAGCAGCCTTAGCGGGAGGACCTACGAGCAGTACTTC.

The J gene is TRBJ2-1, the V gene TRBV19; 8 bases map to TRBD2. CDR3 length: 14 residues. The V segment lost 3 bases and the J segment 2 bases; nucleotides outside the gene matches: 0. The V gene's germline CDR1 is LNHDA and CDR2 SQIVND (reference sequence). CDR3 loop: CASSMGLAYNEQFF. CDR3 coding DNA: TGTGCCAGTAGTATGGGACTAGCCTACAATGAGCAGTTCTTC.

The chain is built from TRBV11-3 and TRBJ2-6, with unresolved D. Trimming left V 5 bases short and J 0 bases short, with 8 bases between. This CDR3 comprises 15 residues. Germline V gives CDR1 SGHNT, CDR2 YENEEA. CDR3 nucleotide sequence: TGTGCCAGCAGCCCGGGTGGCTCTGGGGCCAACGTCCTGACTTTC. Translated: CASSPGGSGANVLTF.

This chain uses TRBV11-1 with TRBJ2-2; D is perhaps TRBD1 or TRBD2 (5 bases each). This CDR3 is 15 amino acids long. Germline CDR1 is SGHAT and CDR2 is FQDESV (reference sequence). V dropped 0 bases and J dropped 5 bases, with 10 bases sitting between them. The CDR3 DNA is TGTGCCAGCAGCTTAGCCCTGGGGGATACCGGGGAGCTGTTTTTT. This gives the protein CASSLALGDTGELFF. Combining the CDR3 with reference TRBV11-1 and TRBJ2-2 gives the whole variable domain EAEVAQSPRYKITEKSQAVAFWCDPISGHATLYWYRQILGQGPELLVQFQDESVVDDSQLPKDRFSAERLKGVDSTLKIQPAELGDSAMYLCASSLALGDTGELFFGEGSRLTVL.

V usage is TRBV27 and J usage is TRBJ2-2; 7 bases align to TRBD2. V was pared by 5 bases and J by 7 bases, with 7 bases of the junction left unmatched. This CDR3 is built from 14 residues. In germline, CDR1 is MNHEY, CDR2 SMNVEV (reference sequence). This CDR3 reads CASSPRRGNGELFF. DNA for the CDR3: TGTGCCAGCAGTCCGAGGCGGGGGAACGGGGAGCTGTTTTTT.

The genes are TRBV30 and TRBJ1-5; D possibly corresponds to TRBD1 (5 bases). Trimming left V 1 base short and J 0 bases short, with 10 bases between. Per the germline V gene, CDR1 is GTSNPN and CDR2 is SVGIG (reference sequence). CDR3 length equals 15 residues. The CDR3 DNA reads as TGTGCCTGGAGTGGGGGACTTACTAGCAATCAGCCCCAGCATTTT. This encodes CAWSGGLTSNQPQHF.

This clone has only a few counts. This chain links TRBV14 with TRBJ2-1; D is possibly TRBD2 (5 bases). This CDR3 has 14 amino acids. Germline V gene data show CDR1 as SGHDN and CDR2 as FVKESK. The V end was cut by 3 bases, the J end by 9 bases, with 15 bases between. Written as DNA, the CDR3 is TGTGCCAGCAGCCACCGGACCCCCGGGGTTGAGCAGTTCTTC. Its translation is CASSHRTPGVEQFF.